Below, 23 T cell receptor beta chains from the same sample are listed, as sequenced in a study of cytomegalovirus exposure and HLA in healthy donors. The PCR was carried out with 60 Vbeta primers and 13 Jbeta primers. The repertoire was sequenced with immunoSEQ multiplex PCR; TCRdb's copy has only in-frame clones and lacks some. Of 110,000 to 150,000 clones listed, roughly 75% were seen once; the top ten hold 2% to 2.5%. Input material: PBMCs. These receptors were taken from a man younger than 45 in good health and CMV-seronegative.

This chain connects TRBV6-1 to TRBJ2-5; D not resolved. V was pared by 8 bases and J by 3 bases, with 13 bases between. Germline CDR1 MNHNS, CDR2 SASEGT. This CDR3 has 13 amino acids. The CDR3 protein is CASRGHNKETQYF. The CDR3, as DNA: TGTGCCAGCCGTGGGCATAACAAAGAGACCCAGTACTTC.

V and J are TRBV28 and TRBJ1-1; TRBD1 is a possible D gene (6 bases). There are 14 residues in the CDR3. Germline CDR1 and CDR2: MDHEN and SYDVKM. V shed 6 bases and J shed 5 bases, with 16 bases lying between them. The CDR3 here is CASRAGGARTEAFF. The CDR3 DNA is TGTGCCAGCAGGGCGGGGGGGGCGAGAACTGAAGCTTTCTTT.

This clone was seen more than once but under ten times. This chain uses TRBV5-4 with TRBJ2-1, with D perhaps matching TRBD1 (6 bases). The CDR3 covers 14 residues. Looked up from germline, CDR1 is SGHNT and CDR2 is YYREEE (reference sequence). V was cut by 4 bases and J by 9 bases, with 17 bases left in between. The CDR3 region is CASSTVQGRGEQFF. CDR3 DNA sequence: TGTGCCAGCAGCACCGTACAGGGTCGGGGTGAGCAGTTCTTC.

The chain has TRBV5-4 and TRBJ1-2; no reliable D call. CDR3 size: 13 residues. V gave up 1 base and J gave up 0 bases, with 4 bases separating them. Germline lookup yields CDR1 SGHNT and CDR2 YYREEE (reference sequence). CDR3 sequence reads: CASSLPANYGYTF. The CDR3 coding sequence is TGTGCCAGCAGCTTGCCAGCTAACTATGGCTACACCTTC.

The rearrangement uses TRBV19 and TRBJ2-5; 8 bases are a match to TRBD1. Germline CDR1 LNHDA, CDR2 SQIVND (reference sequence). Unmatched junction bases numbered 4, after V lost 3 bases and J lost 1 base. The CDR3 has 15 amino acids. The DNA of the CDR3 is TGTGCCAGTAGTATCACGACAGGGGTCCAAGAGACCCAGTACTTC. It encodes CASSITTGVQETQYF.

This chain links TRBV2 with TRBJ2-1, with TRBD2 identical over 9 bases. This CDR3 is built from 15 residues. With 3 bases clipped from V and 9 bases from J, the junction kept 9 bases outside the gene matches. Germline lookup yields CDR1 SNHLY and CDR2 FYNNEI. The CDR3 DNA follows: TGTGCCAGCAGTGACCGACTAGCGGCCTCGGGTGAGCAGTTCTTC. This sequence encodes CASSDRLAASGEQFF.

The J gene is TRBJ1-2, the V gene TRBV10-3, with 8 bases matching TRBD1. CDR1 is ENHRY, CDR2 SYGVKD, per germline. This CDR3 has 14 residues. V shed 4 bases and J 3 bases; nucleotides not matched to a gene: 4. CDR3 sequence: CAISGTGKDYGYTF. In DNA form, the CDR3 reads TGTGCCATCAGTGGGACAGGGAAAGACTATGGCTACACCTTC.

The chain carries TRBV27 and TRBJ2-7, with D possibly matching TRBD2 (5 bases). Trimming removed 8 bases at V and 2 bases at J, with 10 bases between. The CDR3 spans 12 residues. Germline V gene data show CDR1 as MNHEY and CDR2 as SMNVEV (reference sequence). The CDR3 bases are TGTGCCAGCGGTGGAGGTACCTACGAGCAGTACTTC. Protein product: CASGGGTYEQYF.

This chain connects TRBV6-1 to TRBJ1-1, with D tentatively TRBD1 (5 bases). The V and J ends lost 4 bases and 1 base respectively, with 16 bases between them. This CDR3 contains 16 residues. Germline V lookup: CDR1 MNHNS, CDR2 SASEGT. In DNA, the CDR3 is TGTGCCAGCAGTGCGGCAGGGTCAATAACGAACACTGAAGCTTTCTTT. Translated: CASSAAGSITNTEAFF.

The J gene is TRBJ1-1, the V gene TRBV2; D not resolved. CDR1 SNHLY and CDR2 FYNNEI come from the germline V gene. V was clipped by 3 bases and J by 3 bases, with 5 bases between them. The CDR3 has 12 residues. CDR3 region: CASSDRYTEAFF. The CDR3 DNA follows: TGTGCCAGCAGTGACAGGTACACTGAAGCTTTCTTT.

The chain uses TRBV19 and TRBJ1-5; 9 nucleotides align to TRBD1. Germline V CDR1 and CDR2: LNHDA, SQIVND (reference sequence). Trimming cost V 5 bases and J 6 bases; bases outside gene matches: 5. CDR3 length: 14 residues. The DNA of the CDR3 is TGTGCCAGTAGTGGTACAGGGGGCCGTCAGCCCCAGCATTTT. Translated, it gives CASSGTGGRQPQHF.

The chain combines TRBV19 with TRBJ1-2; tentatively, D is TRBD1 (6 bases). Germline CDR1 reads LNHDA; CDR2 reads SQIVND (reference sequence). The V gene lost 7 bases and the J gene lost 3 bases, with 15 bases spanning the gap. The CDR3 has 14 amino acids. The CDR3 DNA reads as TGTGCCAGTAAGCCAACAGGGTCTTACTATGGCTACACCTTC. It translates to CASKPTGSYYGYTF.

The rearrangement joins TRBV11-3 to TRBJ1-1; D may be TRBD1 (5 bases). V was shortened by 5 bases and J by 1 base, with 11 bases between the two germline ends. The CDR3 contains 14 residues. Germline V lookup: CDR1 SGHNT, CDR2 YENEEA. CDR3 region: CASSRGQPNTEAFF. CDR3 nucleotide sequence: TGTGCCAGCAGCAGGGGCCAACCGAACACTGAAGCTTTCTTT.

This chain joins TRBV6-5 and TRBJ1-1; tentative D call: TRBD1 (5 bases). CDR1 and CDR2 from the germline V gene are MNHEY and SVGAGI. The V end lost 8 bases, the J end lost 7 bases, and 11 bases lay between the germline ends. The CDR3 length is 11 residues. The DNA of the CDR3 is TGTGCCAGCCGGGAGAGGGGTGAAGCTTTCTTT. Its protein product is CASRERGEAFF.

The chain uses TRBV5-6 and TRBJ2-7; D is perhaps TRBD1 (7 bases). With 6 bases removed from V and 3 bases from J, the gap between germline ends came to 22 bases. CDR1 SGHDT and CDR2 YYEEEE come from the germline V gene. The CDR3 is made up of 16 amino acids. In DNA form, the CDR3 reads TGTGCCAGCACCCCCTCAGGGAGGACAGGAGTCTACGAGCAGTACTTC. It is translated as CASTPSGRTGVYEQYF.

The chain recombines TRBV11-1 with TRBJ2-7; 13 nucleotides line up with TRBD2. Trimming removed 4 bases from V and 9 bases from J; junction bases left unmatched: 12. Germline V lookup: CDR1 SGHAT, CDR2 FQDESV (reference sequence). The CDR3 covers 16 residues. As DNA, the CDR3 is TGTGCCAGCAGCTATACGCCTCGGACTAGCGGGAGCGTGCAGTACTTC. It translates to CASSYTPRTSGSVQYF.

The V call is TRBV10-2, the J call TRBJ1-3; TRBD1 aligns across 10 bases. Germline V CDR1 and CDR2: WSHSY, SAAADI. This CDR3 comprises 15 residues. J lost 8 bases, V lost 6 bases, and 10 bases had no gene match. CDR3 residues: CASRDPGQGTDTIYF. Written as DNA, the CDR3 is TGCGCCAGCAGAGATCCGGGACAGGGGACGGACACCATATATTTT.

The chain recombines TRBV9 with TRBJ2-7; 14 bases are a match to TRBD2. The CDR3 sequence is 16 residues long. CDR1 and CDR2 (germline): SGDLS, YYNGEE. J lost 5 bases, V lost 5 bases, and 9 bases had no gene match. CDR3 in DNA: TGTGCCAGCAGTCCTAACCTGGGACTAGCGGGGGACGAGCAGTACTTC. Protein product: CASSPNLGLAGDEQYF. The full variable domain, rest sourced from reference TRBV9 and TRBJ2-7, is DSGVTQTPKHLITATGQRVTLRCSPRSGDLSVYWYQQSLDQGLQFLIQYYNGEERAKGNILERFSAQQFPDLHSELNLSSLELGDSALYFCASSPNLGLAGDEQYFGPGTRLTVT.

This clone was recorded once. The rearrangement uses TRBV30 and TRBJ1-4; the D is unclear. Germline assignment: CDR1 GTSNPN and CDR2 SVGIG (reference sequence). This CDR3 comprises 15 residues. Trimming stripped 3 bases from V and 0 bases from J, with 11 bases between. This CDR3 is CAWRVGSATNEKLFF. The CDR3 DNA sequence: TGTGCCTGGAGGGTAGGCAGCGCAACTAATGAAAAACTGTTTTTT.

The V and J genes are TRBV4-2 and TRBJ2-3, with 10 nucleotides matching TRBD2. Germline CDR1 LGHNA, CDR2 YNFKEQ. The V and J ends lost 4 bases and 3 bases, in that order; junction bases with no gene match: 19. The CDR3 covers 20 residues. CDR3 in DNA: TGTGCCAGCAGCCCGCCACGGAGGGCTAGCGGGGGAAGTGGGACAGATACGCAGTATTTT. Its translation is CASSPPRRASGGSGTDTQYF.

The chain has TRBV28 and TRBJ2-7; D is perhaps TRBD1 (6 bases). V lost 10 bases and J 2 bases, leaving 18 bases between the germline ends. The germline gives CDR1 MDHEN, CDR2 SYDVKM. The CDR3 covers 14 residues. The CDR3 DNA sequence: TGTGCCACGTCCCCCGGGACAAGGACCTACGAGCAGTACTTC. As protein: CATSPGTRTYEQYF.

The chain couples TRBV7-8 to TRBJ2-3, with a tentative D call TRBD2 (6 bases). Trimming took 5 bases from V and 3 from J, leaving 15 bases between them. This CDR3 is built from 15 residues. CDR1 and CDR2 (germline): SGHVS, FQNEAQ. This chain's CDR3 is CASSPTWLATDTQYF. The CDR3 nucleotides are TGTGCCAGCAGCCCCACCTGGCTAGCGACAGATACGCAGTATTTT.

The CDR3 coding sequence is TGTGCCAGCAGCCAGCCTTTGGGGGCGGGTGAGCAGTTCTTC. This encodes CASSQPLGAGEQFF. The chain combines TRBV4-2 with TRBJ2-1, with D perhaps matching TRBD1 (6 bases). The germline V gene has CDR1 LGHNA and CDR2 YNFKEQ. The CDR3 contains 14 residues. Deletions cut 3 bases from V and 9 bases from J, with 15 bases between.